This T cell receptor (beta chain) is drawn from a study of blood T cell repertoires in COVID-19. Study as a whole: In each case, the material was cDNA or gDNA derived from T cells, B-cell-depleted T cells, or PBMCs.

The Seattle site enrolled patients during active infection and followed them longitudinally. Per germline, CDR1 LNHNV and CDR2 YYDKDF (reference sequence). Deletions cut 7 bases from V and 4 bases from J, with 10 bases between. The CDR3 runs 13 residues. Using immunoSEQ multiplex PCR, the repertoire was profiled, and TCRdb retains in-frame clones only, with some absent. The sample gives about 340,000 clones, 80% to 90% of which show up once; nearly 6.5% is in the top ten. The chain carries TRBV15 and TRBJ2-2; no definite D call. This TCR came from a woman aged 45-65 years with COVID-19, enrolled during active disease. The specimen was peripheral blood. CDR3 bases: TGTGCCACCACTCCGTGGCCCACCGGGGAGCTGTTTTTT. Protein: CATTPWPTGELFF.